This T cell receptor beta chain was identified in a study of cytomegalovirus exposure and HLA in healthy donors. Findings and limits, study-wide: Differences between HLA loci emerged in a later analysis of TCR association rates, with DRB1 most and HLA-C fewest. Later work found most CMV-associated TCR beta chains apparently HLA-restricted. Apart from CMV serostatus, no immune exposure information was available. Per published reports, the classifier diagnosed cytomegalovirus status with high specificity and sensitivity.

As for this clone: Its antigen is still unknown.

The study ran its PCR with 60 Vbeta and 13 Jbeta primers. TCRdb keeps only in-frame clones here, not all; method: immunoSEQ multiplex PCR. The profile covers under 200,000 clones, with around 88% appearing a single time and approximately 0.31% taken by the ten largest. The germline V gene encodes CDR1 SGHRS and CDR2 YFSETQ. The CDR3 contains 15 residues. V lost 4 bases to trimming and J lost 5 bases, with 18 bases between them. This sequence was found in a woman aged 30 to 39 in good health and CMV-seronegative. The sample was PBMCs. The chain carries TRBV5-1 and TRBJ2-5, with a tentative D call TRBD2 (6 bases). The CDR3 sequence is CASSLLAPRSETQYF. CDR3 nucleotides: TGCGCCAGCAGCCTCCTAGCGCCCCGGTCGGAGACCCAGTACTTC.